Below are 5 T cell receptor beta chains sequenced from a single sample in a study of blood T cell repertoires in COVID-19. Generated by immunoSEQ multiplex PCR, the TCRdb table keeps only in-frame clones and is missing some. Of about 210,000 clones listed, 81% were seen once; the top ten hold around 9.3%. The sequenced material came from PBMCs or T cells enriched from blood (not recorded which). All receptors derive from a woman in her forties or fifties with acute COVID-19.

The chain couples TRBV24-1 to TRBJ1-1; 7 nucleotides agree with TRBD1. CDR1 KGHDR and CDR2 SFDVKD come from the germline V gene. This CDR3 comprises 14 residues. Trimming removed 4 bases from V and 5 bases from J; junction bases left unmatched: 6. The DNA of the CDR3 is TGTGCCACCAGTGACCCGAACAGGGGTACTGAAGCTTTCTTT. Amino acid sequence: CATSDPNRGTEAFF.

The gene calls are TRBV7-2 and TRBJ1-3; 8 nucleotides line up with TRBD1. Trimming took 8 bases from V and 4 from J; bases not matched to a gene: 7. CDR1 is SGHTA, CDR2 FQGNSA, per germline. The CDR3 totals 14 residues. The CDR3, as DNA: TGTGCCAGCGCCTCCGGGACAGGAGGAAACACCATATATTTT. Translation gives CASASGTGGNTIYF.

The rearrangement uses TRBV9 and TRBJ2-5; D is possibly TRBD2 (7 bases). V was clipped by 0 bases and J by 1 base, with 10 bases between them. The CDR3 extends over 15 amino acids. CDR1 and CDR2 from the germline V gene are SGDLS and YYNGEE. The CDR3 region is CASSVGGGGQETQYF. CDR3 nucleotides: TGTGCCAGCAGCGTAGGGGGGGGCGGCCAAGAGACCCAGTACTTC.

J is TRBJ2-1 and V is TRBV6-1; maybe TRBD1 (6 bases). Germline CDR1 MNHNS, CDR2 SASEGT. This CDR3 has 15 amino acids. The V end lost 1 base, the J end lost 5 bases, and 12 bases lay between the germline ends. The CDR3, as DNA: TGTGCCAGCAGTGAAGGTCGACAGGCTAACAATGAGCAGTTCTTC. It translates to CASSEGRQANNEQFF.

The rearrangement uses TRBV30 and TRBJ2-5; D not resolved. Germline V gives CDR1 GTSNPN, CDR2 SVGIG (reference sequence). V was cut by 4 bases and J by 5 bases, with 14 bases left in between. The length of the CDR3 is 13 residues. In nucleotides, the CDR3 is TGTGCCTGGAACCGTGCCGGTTTCGAGACCCAGTACTTC. Amino acid sequence: CAWNRAGFETQYF.